A single sample is the source of the 20 T cell receptor beta chains below, sequenced in a study of memory CD4+ T cells and cytomegalovirus serostatus. The sort gate was single viable CD3+CD4+CD8-CD45RO+ cells for memory CD4+ T cells. Some clones are missing from TCRdb's copy, which holds only in-frame ones; the method was immunoSEQ multiplex PCR. The sample shows about 43,000 clones, under 80% of them seen only once. The sequenced sample consisted of memory CD4+ T cells from blood. The source is an adult in good health and CMV-seronegative.

The rearrangement joins TRBV7-2 to TRBJ1-2; D possibly corresponds to TRBD1 (5 bases). There are 14 residues in the CDR3. The germline gives CDR1 SGHTA, CDR2 FQGNSA. Trimming left V 1 base short and J 5 bases short, with 11 bases between. The CDR3 spells CASSLVGVGYGYTF. As DNA, the CDR3 is TGTGCCAGCAGCTTAGTAGGGGTAGGGTATGGCTACACCTTC. Together with reference TRBV7-2 and TRBJ1-2, the CDR3 gives the full variable domain: GAGVSQSPSNKVTEKGKDVELRCDPISGHTALYWYRQSLGQGLEFLIYFQGNSAPDKSGLPSDRFSAERTGGSVSTLTIQRTQQEDSAVYLCASSLVGVGYGYTFGSGTRLTVV.

The CDR3 region has the DNA TGTGCCATCAGTGAGTCTGGCACGGGCACTGAAGCTTTCTTT. It yields the protein CAISESGTGTEAFF. The chain joins TRBV10-3 to TRBJ1-1; D ambiguous. V was cut by 0 bases and J by 4 bases, with 9 bases left in between. This CDR3 region has 14 residues. In germline, CDR1 is ENHRY, CDR2 SYGVKD.

The chain carries TRBV5-8 and TRBJ1-4; D might be TRBD1 (6 bases). The CDR3 has 15 residues. The ends were cut back, 0 bases at V and 8 bases at J, with 14 bases in the middle. Per the germline V gene, CDR1 is SGHTS and CDR2 is YDEGEE. CDR3 in amino acids: CASSLEGGSSEKLFF. DNA for the CDR3: TGTGCCAGCAGCTTGGAGGGGGGTTCGAGCGAAAAACTGTTTTTT.

The V and J genes are TRBV6-5 and TRBJ2-1; perhaps TRBD2 as D (5 bases). V lost 6 bases and J lost 0, with 9 bases in between. Germline CDR1 and CDR2: MNHEY and SVGAGI. The length of the CDR3 is 14 residues. CDR3 residues: CASRRALSYNEQFF. CDR3 coding DNA: TGTGCCAGCAGGAGGGCCCTCTCCTACAATGAGCAGTTCTTC.

This chain joins TRBV5-1 and TRBJ2-3; the match to TRBD2 covers 12 bases. The length of the CDR3 is 16 residues. CDR1 and CDR2 (germline): SGHRS, YFSETQ. The junction had 5 bases not matched to a gene; V was cut back by 4 bases and J by 2 bases. CDR3 sequence: CASSTGLAGNTDTQYF. In DNA form, the CDR3 reads TGCGCCAGCAGCACTGGACTAGCGGGGAACACAGATACGCAGTATTTT.

V usage is TRBV5-1 and J usage is TRBJ2-1, with D perhaps TRBD1 (6 bases). V was cut by 5 bases and J by 7 bases, with 16 bases left in between. The CDR3 runs to 14 residues. Germline V gene lookup returns CDR1 SGHRS and CDR2 YFSETQ. CDR3: CASSIGEGVNEQFF. The DNA for the CDR3 is TGCGCCAGCAGTATCGGAGAGGGGGTTAATGAGCAGTTCTTC.

The chain uses TRBV6-6 and TRBJ2-3; 10 nucleotides agree with TRBD2. The CDR3 runs to 16 residues. With V trimmed by 4 bases and J by 5 bases, 9 bases remained unmatched. Germline lookup yields CDR1 MNHNY and CDR2 SVGAGI (reference sequence). CDR3 residues: CASSFIAGGLVDTQYF. For the CDR3, the DNA is TGTGCCAGCAGTTTCATAGCGGGGGGTCTTGTAGATACGCAGTATTTT.

The chain carries TRBV2 and TRBJ2-3, with 7 nucleotides matching TRBD2. Germline lookup yields CDR1 SNHLY and CDR2 FYNNEI. This CDR3 has 16 amino acids. After removal of 7 bases from V and 1 base from J, the junction contained 11 bases not matched to a gene. The CDR3 DNA sequence: TGTGCCAGCAAACTTGTGGGGGGGACCCGCACAGATACGCAGTATTTT. It encodes CASKLVGGTRTDTQYF.

The V call is TRBV6-4, the J call TRBJ2-2; D may be TRBD1 (6 bases). Trimming removed 6 bases from V and 3 bases from J, with 8 bases in between. This CDR3 has 13 amino acids. Germline CDR1 and CDR2: MRHNA and SNTAGT. The CDR3 DNA reads TGTGCCAGCAGCACAGGGCACACCGGGGAGCTGTTTTTT. Protein: CASSTGHTGELFF.

The genes are TRBV27 and TRBJ2-2; 8 nucleotides align to TRBD1. Unmatched junction bases numbered 4, after V lost 3 bases and J lost 1 base. Germline CDR1 reads MNHEY; CDR2 reads SMNVEV (reference sequence). The length of the CDR3 is 16 residues. CDR3 loop: CASSFGQGWNTGELFF. The CDR3 DNA sequence: TGTGCCAGCAGTTTCGGACAGGGCTGGAACACCGGGGAGCTGTTTTTT.

This sequence joins TRBV5-1 and TRBJ1-2; maybe TRBD1 (6 bases). CDR1 is SGHRS and CDR2 is YFSETQ in the germline V gene. The CDR3 runs 13 residues. Trimming pared 0 bases from V and 8 bases from J, leaving 11 bases between. CDR3 DNA sequence: TGCGCCAGCAGCTTGGGGGGGGCCCGAGGCTACACCTTC. Translating gives CASSLGGARGYTF.

DNA of the CDR3: TGTGCCATCAGTGAGACCAGGGGGGGTGAGAGGAACTATGGCTACACCTTC. As protein: CAISETRGGERNYGYTF. The V call is TRBV10-3, the J call TRBJ1-2; 7 bases map to TRBD1. The CDR3 is 17 residues long. From germline, CDR1 is ENHRY and CDR2 SYGVKD. J gave up 2 bases and V 2 bases, and 11 bases lay outside the gene matches.

This clone occurred a few times. The chain has TRBV18 and TRBJ1-5; D is ambiguous. CDR1 is KGHSH and CDR2 is LQKENI in the germline V gene. The CDR3 contains 13 residues. Trimming took 6 bases from V and 0 from J, leaving 6 bases between them. In DNA form, the CDR3 reads TGTGCCAGCTCTAGGGATAGCAATCAGCCCCAGCATTTT. Translating gives CASSRDSNQPQHF.

The chain combines TRBV7-8 with TRBJ2-5, with D unclear. This CDR3 region has 13 residues. V dropped 1 base and J dropped 4 bases, with 7 bases sitting between them. Germline loops: CDR1 SGHVS, CDR2 FQNEAQ. The CDR3 region has the DNA TGTGCCAGCAGCTTAGTTCTGGGAGAGACCCAGTACTTC. It codes for CASSLVLGETQYF.

This clone was counted only a few times. CDR3 DNA: TGTGCCAGCAGCCAAGAGCAGGGCAATCAGCCCCAGCATTTT. Protein: CASSQEQGNQPQHF. V and J are TRBV4-2 and TRBJ1-5, with D unresolved. The CDR3 extends over 14 amino acids. Germline lookup yields CDR1 LGHNA and CDR2 YNFKEQ. V lost 0 bases, J lost 2 bases, and 5 bases lay in between.

The chain couples TRBV9 to TRBJ2-7; D unresolved. Trimming cost V 0 bases and J 6 bases, with 16 bases left between them. Germline CDR1 and CDR2: SGDLS and YYNGEE. This CDR3 region has 15 residues. The CDR3 loop reads CASSVDPSLVAEQYF. In nucleotides, the CDR3 is TGTGCCAGCAGCGTAGACCCATCCCTGGTAGCCGAGCAGTACTTC. The full variable domain, completed using reference TRBV9 and TRBJ2-7, is DSGVTQTPKHLITATGQRVTLRCSPRSGDLSVYWYQQSLDQGLQFLIQYYNGEERAKGNILERFSAQQFPDLHSELNLSSLELGDSALYFCASSVDPSLVAEQYFGPGTRLTVT.

On this clone itself: Since no conserved phenylalanine or tryptophan closes the CDR3, a read error is the likely cause. It is unclear where the CDR3 begins or ends on the DNA, so no DNA is shown, and the CDR3 is as TCRdb lists it. The V gene is TRBV7-2, the J gene TRBJ1-1; no check of the table's D call, TRBD1, against the DNA was made. Germline V lookup: CDR1 SGHTA, CDR2 FQGNSA. The CDR3 is 13 amino acids in total, end residues counted. The CDR3 here is CASSLAPSQQGIL.

The DNA of the CDR3 is TGTGCCAGCAGAGCCGGGACAGAGTTCAATCAGCCCCAGCATTTT. Translation gives CASRAGTEFNQPQHF. The chain links TRBV2 to TRBJ1-5; 7 positions match TRBD1. This CDR3 contains 15 residues. Germline lookup yields CDR1 SNHLY and CDR2 FYNNEI. J lost 3 bases, V lost 6 bases, and 8 bases had no gene match.

The chain is built from TRBV9 and TRBJ1-3, with 8 bases that match TRBD1. V shed 4 bases and J 6 bases; nucleotides not matched to a gene: 9. Germline CDR1 SGDLS, CDR2 YYNGEE. There are 15 residues in the CDR3. CDR3 sequence: CASSPDRGFLNTIYF. In DNA form, the CDR3 reads TGTGCCAGCAGCCCCGACAGGGGTTTTTTAAACACCATATATTTT.

This clone was counted once. V usage is TRBV18 and J usage is TRBJ2-2; D is uncertain. Germline lookup yields CDR1 KGHSH and CDR2 LQKENI. V gave up 6 bases and J gave up 3 bases, with 5 bases separating them. There are 12 residues in the CDR3. CDR3 sequence: CASSLDTGELFF. CDR3 in DNA: TGTGCCAGCTCCCTCGACACCGGGGAGCTGTTTTTT. The complete variable domain, with remaining parts taken from reference TRBV18 and TRBJ2-2, reads NAGVMQNPRHLVRRRGQEARLRCSPMKGHSHVYWYRQLPEEGLKFMVYLQKENIIDESGMPKERFSAEFPKEGPSILRIQQVVRGDSAAYFCASSLDTGELFFGEGSRLTVL.